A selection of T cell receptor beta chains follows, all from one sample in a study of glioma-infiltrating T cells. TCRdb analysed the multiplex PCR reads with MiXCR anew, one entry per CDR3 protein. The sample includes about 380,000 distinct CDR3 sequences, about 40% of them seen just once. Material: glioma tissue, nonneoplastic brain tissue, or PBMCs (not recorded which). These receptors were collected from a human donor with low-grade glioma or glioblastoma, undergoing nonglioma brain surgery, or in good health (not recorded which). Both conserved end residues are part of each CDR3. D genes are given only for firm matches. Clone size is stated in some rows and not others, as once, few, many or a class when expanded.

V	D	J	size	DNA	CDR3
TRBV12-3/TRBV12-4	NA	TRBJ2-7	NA	TGTGCCAGCGCGCTAACCTCCTACGAGCAGTACTTC	CASALTSYEQYF
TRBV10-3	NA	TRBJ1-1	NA	TGTGCCACCTGCCGTAGGCAGGGAGGGTTCATGAACACTGAAGCTTTCTTT	CATCRRQGGFMNTEAFF
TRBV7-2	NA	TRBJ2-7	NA	TGTGCCAGCAGCTTAGGGAGGTCCCCTCCCTACGATCAGTACTTC	CASSLGRSPPYDQYF
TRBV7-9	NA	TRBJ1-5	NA	TGTGCCAGCAGCTTAGCAGGGACCAGAGAGCCCCAGCATTTT	CASSLAGTREPQHF
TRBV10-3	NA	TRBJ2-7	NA	TGTGCCATCAGTGAGGTCAGCTACGAGCAGTACTTC	CAISEVSYEQYF
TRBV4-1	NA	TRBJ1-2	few	TGCGCCAGCAGCCGGATTATTTGGGACAATAGTGGCTACACCTTC	CASSRIIWDNSGYTF
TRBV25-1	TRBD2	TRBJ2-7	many	TGTGCCAGCGAGCCGGGACTAGGAACCTACGAGCAGTACTTC	CASEPGLGTYEQYF
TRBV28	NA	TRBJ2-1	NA	TGTACCAGCAGTTTGACTGTGAGCTCCTACAATGAGCAATTCTTC	CTSSLTVSSYNEQFF
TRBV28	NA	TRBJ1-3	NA	TGTGCCAGCAGTGAATTGCGGCACTCTGGAAACACCATATATTTT	CASSELRHSGNTIYF
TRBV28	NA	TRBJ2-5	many	TGTGCCAGCAGTTTTGTTCGGGCTAGCCGAGAACCAGAGACCCAGTACTTC	CASSFVRASREPETQYF
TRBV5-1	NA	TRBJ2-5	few	TGCGCCAGCAGACCCGGACTCTCCGTGGGGACCCAGTACTTC	CASRPGLSVGTQYF
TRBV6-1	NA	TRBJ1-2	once	TGTGCCATCAGGACGGCTACCCCCTATGGCTACACCTTC	CAIRTATPYGYTF
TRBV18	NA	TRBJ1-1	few	TGTGCCAGCTCCCCCCAAAAGGCCCCTGAAGCTTTCTTT	CASSPQKAPEAFF
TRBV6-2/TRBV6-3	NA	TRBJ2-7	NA	TGTGCCAGCAGTTCCCTCGCGGGCCTCTCCTACGAGCAGCACTTC	CASSSLAGLSYEQHF
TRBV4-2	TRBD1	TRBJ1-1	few	TGTGCCAGCAGCCAAGAACAGGGGTTGAACACTGAAGCTTTCTTT	CASSQEQGLNTEAFF
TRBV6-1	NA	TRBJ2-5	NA	TGTGCCAACAGTGAACGCACAGCACCAGAGACCCAGTACTTC	CANSERTAPETQYF
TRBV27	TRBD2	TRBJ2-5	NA	TGTGCCACCAGCGGGGTTCACGAGGAGACACAGTACTTC	CATSGVHEETQYF
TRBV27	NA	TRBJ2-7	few	TGTGCCAGCAGTTTTTCCGGGACAACCTACGAGCAGTACTTC	CASSFSGTTYEQYF
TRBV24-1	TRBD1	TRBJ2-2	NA	TGTGCCGCCAGTGATTTAGAGGGACAGGGAAACACCGGGGAGCTGTTTTTT	CAASDLEGQGNTGELFF
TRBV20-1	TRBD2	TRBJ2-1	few	TGCAGTGCCGACAGCGGGAGGTTGTACAATGAGCAGTTCTTC	CSADSGRLYNEQFF
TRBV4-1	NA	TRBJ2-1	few	TGCGCCAGCAGCCAAGCTCTGGCAGCCCGAGCCTACAATGAGCAGTTCTTC	CASSQALAARAYNEQFF
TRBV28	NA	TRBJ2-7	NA	TGTGCCAGCGGCACCGGGCTAAGATACGAGCAGTACTTC	CASGTGLRYEQYF
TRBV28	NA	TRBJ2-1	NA	TGTGCCAGCAGTCTCCATCTAGTGGGAGTCTACAATGAGCAGTTCTTC	CASSLHLVGVYNEQFF
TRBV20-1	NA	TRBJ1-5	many	TGCAGTGCTCCCCGGGACAGCAATCAGCCCCAGCATTTT	CSAPRDSNQPQHF
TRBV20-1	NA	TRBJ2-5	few	TGCAGTGCTAGAGTAGGTGGGTGGCAAGAGACCCAGTACTTC	CSARVGGWQETQYF
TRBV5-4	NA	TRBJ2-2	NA	TGTGCCAGCACCCCTGTAGGGTCCGGCGGGGAGCTGTTTTTT	CASTPVGSGGELFF
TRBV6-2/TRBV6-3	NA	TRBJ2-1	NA	TGTGCCAGCAGCCACCGGGACGGTAGGGGACAAGAGACCCAGTTCTTC	CASSHRDGRGQETQFF
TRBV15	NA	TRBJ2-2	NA	TGTGCCACCAGCATAGAGTACACCGGGGAGCTGTTTTTT	CATSIEYTGELFF
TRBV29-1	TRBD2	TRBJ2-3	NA	TGCAGCGTTGGCCCCGCTAGAACGGGAGGGACAGATACGCAGTATTTT	CSVGPARTGGTDTQYF
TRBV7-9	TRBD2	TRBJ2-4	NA	TGTGCCAGCACCCAGGGATTGCTAGCGGGAGGACCAGCCAAAAACATTCAGTACTTC	CASTQGLLAGGPAKNIQYF
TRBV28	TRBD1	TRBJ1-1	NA	TGTGCCAGCAGTCCCGGGGACAGGGAATTTGAGACTGAAGCTTTCTTT	CASSPGDREFETEAFF
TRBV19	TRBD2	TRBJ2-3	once	TGTGCCGGTAGTATTGCCACTAGCGGGAGTGCAGATACGCAGTATTTT	CAGSIATSGSADTQYF
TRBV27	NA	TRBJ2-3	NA	TGTGCCAGCAGTTTCTTCGCCGGGTACACAGATTCCCAGTATTTT	CASSFFAGYTDSQYF
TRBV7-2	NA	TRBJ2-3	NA	TGTGCCAGCAGCTTAGCGAAAGGGGTCCACACAGATACGCAGTATTTT	CASSLAKGVHTDTQYF
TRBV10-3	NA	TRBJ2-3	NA	TGTGCCATCAGTGGACGGGGGTCCGTGACAGATACGCAGTATTTT	CAISGRGSVTDTQYF